What follows are 24 T cell receptor beta chains derived from one specimen sequenced in a study of T cells in localized non-small cell lung cancer. TCRdb's table, derived via immunoSEQ multiplex PCR, lists solely in-frame clones and lacks some. The repertoire has 300 to 450 clones, 20% to 30% of them found once; the top ten carry roughly a quarter. The sample here was lung tumor tissue, taken before any cancer treatment. Receptors were obtained from a man aged 40-75 years with stage III squamous cell lung carcinoma.

This chain joins TRBV30 and TRBJ1-1; D perhaps matches TRBD1 (5 bases). CDR3 size: 15 residues. Germline V lookup: CDR1 GTSNPN, CDR2 SVGIG (reference sequence). V was trimmed by 1 base and J by 0 bases, leaving 12 bases between them. DNA of the CDR3: TGTGCCTGGAGTGAAGGGGCAGCGCTGAACACTGAAGCTTTCTTT. The encoded protein is CAWSEGAALNTEAFF.

The V call is TRBV11-3, the J call TRBJ2-7; D call uncertain. The CDR3 covers 14 residues. Trimming removed 3 bases from V and 2 bases from J, with 11 bases in between. CDR1 SGHNT and CDR2 YENEEA come from the germline V gene. CDR3 amino acids: CASSLAPRTYEQYV. CDR3 DNA: TGTGCCAGCAGCTTGGCCCCCAGGACCTACGAGCAGTACGTC.

There are a few counts of this clone. This chain joins TRBV15 and TRBJ1-4, with 8 bases matching TRBD1. The trim removed 1 base at V and 5 bases at J, leaving 9 bases unmatched. Germline V lookup: CDR1 LNHNV, CDR2 YYDKDF (reference sequence). This CDR3 contains 17 residues. CDR3 loop: CATSRAVNRGWNEKLFF. The CDR3 DNA sequence: TGTGCCACCAGCAGAGCCGTGAACAGGGGGTGGAATGAAAAACTGTTTTTT.

V gene TRBV11-3 combines with J gene TRBJ1-1, with D perhaps matching TRBD1 (5 bases). V was pared by 5 bases and J by 0 bases, with 13 bases between. CDR1 is SGHNT, CDR2 YENEEA, per germline. The length of the CDR3 is 15 residues. This CDR3 reads CASSNTGTVNTEAFF. DNA of the CDR3: TGTGCCAGCAGCAATACCGGGACGGTGAACACTGAAGCTTTCTTT.

The CDR3, as DNA: TGTGCCAGCAGCCCAAGCGGGCCCAACCAAGAGACCCAGTACTTC. Translating it yields CASSPSGPNQETQYF. The rearrangement joins TRBV28 to TRBJ2-5; possibly TRBD2 for D (6 bases). From germline, CDR1 is MDHEN and CDR2 SYDVKM. The ends were cut back, 6 bases at V and 0 bases at J, with 14 bases in the middle. The CDR3 runs 15 residues.

The chain employs TRBV19 and TRBJ1-1; D may be TRBD1 (6 bases). The CDR3 is 12 amino acids. Germline V gives CDR1 LNHDA, CDR2 SQIVND (reference sequence). The ends were cut back, 5 bases at V and 4 bases at J, with 8 bases in the middle. In DNA, the CDR3 is TGTGCCAGTAGTGAAGGGGGCACTGAAGCTTTCTTT. Translation: CASSEGGTEAFF.

The chain combines TRBV2 with TRBJ1-1; tentatively, D is TRBD1 (5 bases). Germline lookup yields CDR1 SNHLY and CDR2 FYNNEI. There are 14 residues in the CDR3. Trimming removed 6 bases at V and 3 bases at J, with 14 bases between. CDR3: CASSVDQGDTEAFF. The DNA for the CDR3 is TGTGCCAGCAGCGTAGACCAGGGAGACACTGAAGCTTTCTTT.

J is TRBJ2-7 and V is TRBV11-3; 7 bases match TRBD1. Germline-derived CDR1 and CDR2 are SGHNT and YENEEA. The V gene end was trimmed by 1 base and the J gene end by 3 bases; junction bases not matched to a gene: 3. This CDR3 is 14 amino acids long. CDR3 in DNA: TGTGCCAGCAGCTTAGTAGGGGGCATCTACGAGCAGTACTTC. Its translation: CASSLVGGIYEQYF. Drawing the rest from reference TRBV11-3 and TRBJ2-7, the complete variable domain is EAGVVQSPRYKIIEKKQPVAFWCNPISGHNTLYWYLQNLGQGPELLIRYENEEAVDDSQLPKDRFSAERLKGVDSTLKIQPAELGDSAVYLCASSLVGGIYEQYFGPGTRLTVT.

The rearrangement joins TRBV19 to TRBJ2-1; 13 positions match TRBD2. J lost 0 bases, V lost 4 bases, and 9 bases had no gene match. The CDR3 has 19 amino acids. CDR1 is LNHDA, CDR2 SQIVND, per germline (reference sequence). CDR3 DNA sequence: TGTGCCAGTAGTAGACTAGCGGGGGGACCTCTGAGCTCCTACAATGAGCAGTTCTTC. Translating gives CASSRLAGGPLSSYNEQFF.

The V and J genes are TRBV23-1 and TRBJ2-7, with 12 bases identical to TRBD2. TRBV23-1 has ORF status, its function being uncertain. The CDR3 loop spans 17 amino acids. The ends lost 4 bases at V and 0 bases at J; junction bases unmatched: 7. The CDR3 nucleotides read TGCGCCAGCAGTCCTTACGAGGGACTAGCGGGCTCCTACGAGCAGTACGTC. Translation: CASSPYEGLAGSYEQYV.

The V call is TRBV18, the J call TRBJ2-7, with 10 bases matching TRBD1. CDR1 is KGHSH and CDR2 is LQKENI in the germline V gene. The CDR3 sequence is 13 residues long. V was pared by 4 bases and J by 6 bases, with 3 bases of the junction left unmatched. CDR3 coding DNA: TGTGCCAGCTCACTACGGGACAGGGGCGAGCAGTACGTC. Residues: CASSLRDRGEQYV.

V is TRBV4-1 and J is TRBJ2-5; perhaps TRBD2 as D (6 bases). The V and J ends lost 3 bases and 5 bases respectively, with 10 bases between them. The CDR3 runs 13 residues. The germline CDR1 and CDR2 sequences are MGHRA and YSYEKL. The DNA of the CDR3 is TGCGCCAGCAGCCAGCCCGGGGGTGAGACCCAGTACTTC. Amino acids: CASSQPGGETQYF.

Within the sample, this clone is large (0.1 to 1%). The chain combines TRBV11-3 with TRBJ2-2, with 8 bases lining up with TRBD1. Germline CDR1 and CDR2: SGHNT and YENEEA. Trimming removed 5 bases from V and 0 bases from J; junction bases left unmatched: 2. The CDR3 consists of 15 residues. CDR3 residues: CASSRTGTNTGELFF. As DNA, the CDR3 is TGTGCCAGCAGCAGGACAGGGACGAACACCGGGGAGCTGTTTTTT.

The chain carries TRBV29-1 and TRBJ2-1, with D perhaps assigned TRBD1 or TRBD2 (5 bases each). The V and J ends lost 5 bases and 4 bases respectively, with 9 bases between them. The CDR3 is 12 residues long. Germline CDR1 reads SQVTM; CDR2 reads ANQGSEA. This chain's CDR3 is CSVRDHYNEQFF. As DNA, the CDR3 is TGCAGCGTTCGGGACCATTACAATGAGCAGTTCTTC.

J is TRBJ2-2 and V is TRBV6-8; TRBD1 matches at 7 bases. Germline CDR1 MNHGY, CDR2 SAAAGT. The CDR3 runs 15 residues. Losses at the gene ends were 5 bases for V and 6 bases for J; bases not matched to a gene: 9. The CDR3 nucleotides read TGTGCCAGCAGTCAACTTAACACAGGGGCCGGGGAGCTGTTTTTT. Encoded protein: CASSQLNTGAGELFF.

The rearrangement uses TRBV18 and TRBJ1-2, with TRBD1 identical over 7 bases. The junction had 8 bases not matched to a gene; V was cut back by 5 bases and J by 8 bases. Germline CDR1 reads KGHSH; CDR2 reads LQKENI. The CDR3 spans 13 residues. Written as DNA, the CDR3 is TGTGCCAGCTCATCGACAGGGATGGAGGGCTACACCTTC. Encoded protein: CASSSTGMEGYTF.

The genes are TRBV28 and TRBJ1-1; weak D call: TRBD1 (5 bases). The germline CDR1 and CDR2 sequences are MDHEN and SYDVKM. The V gene lost 5 bases and the J gene lost 10 bases, with 17 bases spanning the gap. This CDR3 has 13 amino acids. CDR3 sequence reads: CASSNPGRRRAFF. DNA of the CDR3: TGTGCCAGCAGTAATCCGGGGCGGCGGCGAGCTTTCTTT.

The chain couples TRBV11-3 to TRBJ1-3; TRBD1 aligns across 9 bases. J lost 2 bases, V lost 3 bases, and 5 bases had no gene match. Germline values: CDR1 SGHNT, CDR2 YENEEA. This CDR3 is 16 amino acids long. As DNA, the CDR3 is TGTGCCAGCAGCTTCTTACAGGGGGCCGCTGGAAACACCATATATTTT. Its translation is CASSFLQGAAGNTIYF. The variable domain in full, completed from reference TRBV11-3 and TRBJ1-3, reads EAGVVQSPRYKIIEKKQPVAFWCNPISGHNTLYWYLQNLGQGPELLIRYENEEAVDDSQLPKDRFSAERLKGVDSTLKIQPAELGDSAVYLCASSFLQGAAGNTIYFGEGSWLTVV.

Sample share makes this clone large. The rearrangement joins TRBV11-3 to TRBJ1-5; 8 bases map to TRBD1. V gave up 1 base and J gave up 4 bases; unmatched junction bases: 9. The CDR3 runs to 17 residues. CDR1 is SGHNT, CDR2 YENEEA, per germline. The CDR3 loop reads CASSLGTGQGFNQPQHF. CDR3 DNA: TGTGCCAGCAGCTTAGGTACAGGACAGGGCTTTAATCAGCCCCAGCATTTT.

V is TRBV28 and J is TRBJ2-4; D might be TRBD1 (7 bases). Trimming removed 10 bases from V and 4 bases from J, with 17 bases in between. Germline V lookup: CDR1 MDHEN, CDR2 SYDVKM. The CDR3 extends over 14 amino acids. This CDR3 reads CAIRQGGLKNIQYF. In DNA, the CDR3 is TGTGCCATCCGACAGGGAGGATTGAAAAACATTCAGTACTTC.

In its sample, this clone was seen a few times. This sequence joins TRBV28 and TRBJ2-3; TRBD1 might be the D (5 bases). The CDR3 loop spans 13 amino acids. Trimming stripped 2 bases from V and 3 bases from J, with 6 bases between. Germline assignment: CDR1 MDHEN and CDR2 SYDVKM. The CDR3 is CASSLQGTDTQYF. CDR3 in DNA: TGTGCCAGCAGTTTACAGGGTACAGATACGCAGTATTTT.

This clone appeared a few times. The rearrangement joins TRBV30 to TRBJ1-1; 10 positions match TRBD1. The junction had 12 bases not matched to a gene; V was cut back by 2 bases and J by 0 bases. Germline-derived CDR1 and CDR2 are GTSNPN and SVGIG (reference sequence). The CDR3 has 18 residues. The CDR3 loop is CAWSSDRGRWIMNTEAFF. The CDR3, as DNA: TGTGCCTGGAGTTCCGACAGGGGGCGATGGATAATGAACACTGAAGCTTTCTTT.

In its sample, this clone is large. The chain carries TRBV11-3 and TRBJ1-2; 7 bases align to TRBD1. The V gene's germline CDR1 is SGHNT and CDR2 YENEEA. The CDR3 length is 16 residues. V trimming: 3 bases; J trimming: 8 bases; junction bases outside the gene matches: 15. The CDR3 DNA is TGTGCCAGCAGCTTGACAGGGATGTCGAGGAGAGCGGGCTACACCTTC. As protein: CASSLTGMSRRAGYTF.

This clone was picked up a small number of times. The V gene is TRBV9, the J gene TRBJ2-1; D possibly corresponds to TRBD2 (5 bases). Trimming pared 4 bases from V and 6 bases from J, leaving 14 bases between. The CDR3 is made up of 14 amino acids. Germline values: CDR1 SGDLS, CDR2 YYNGEE. The CDR3 nucleotides are TGTGCCAGCAGCAGCAGTCCGAGCGGCAATGAGCAGTTCTTC. Protein sequence: CASSSSPSGNEQFF.